One T cell receptor (beta chain) is described in this entry. No antigen is known for it. This sample was included in a study of T cell responses to AZD1222 COVID-19 vaccine. The method was immunoSEQ multiplex PCR; TCRdb's version includes in-frame clones alone and lacks a portion of them. Counted here are more than 95,000 clones, about nine tenths occurring once; the ten biggest clones make up about 7%. The CDR3 has 14 residues. Trimming cost V 1 base and J 4 bases, with 9 bases left between them. Germline CDR1 SGHTA, CDR2 FQGNSA. The study's findings and limits: Reports indicate that nearly half of spike-specific TCRs are directed at unmutated variant regions. The donor group comprised mostly white British people and more females; the analysis possibly underestimated clonal diversity.

The specimen comprised peripheral blood, sampled on day 0 of AZD1222 vaccination. V and J are TRBV7-2 and TRBJ2-3; TRBD1 might be the D (5 bases). The clonotype originates from an adult in good health. In DNA form, the CDR3 reads TGTGCCAGCAGCTTAGTGTCAGGGCCAGATACGCAGTATTTT. Translated, it gives CASSLVSGPDTQYF.